The 23 T cell receptor beta chains in this list originate from one sample, sequenced in a study of OX40 agonist ivuxolimab in advanced cancers. Method: immunoSEQ multiplex PCR; TCRdb's copy keeps in-frame clones and lacks some. The sample lists around 57,000 clones, 82% occurring once. The source was CD4+ or CD8+ T cells sorted from blood, collected in a trial of the OX40 agonist ivuxolimab. These receptor sequences come from an adult with an advanced solid tumor such as melanoma, head and neck, liver or kidney cancer.

In this sample, this clone turned up a few times. This rearrangement joins TRBV4-1 to TRBJ2-2; D might be TRBD1 (5 bases). The ends were cut back, 0 bases at V and 3 bases at J, with 11 bases in the middle. The CDR3 is 16 residues long. Germline V gives CDR1 MGHRA, CDR2 YSYEKL. The CDR3 here is CASSQERARDTGELFF. CDR3 sequence (DNA): TGCGCCAGCAGCCAAGAAAGGGCCAGGGACACCGGGGAGCTGTTTTTT.

This chain connects TRBV5-8 to TRBJ2-2, with 9 bases that match TRBD1. The germline gives CDR1 SGHTS, CDR2 YDEGEE. Losses at the gene ends were 4 bases for V and 3 bases for J; bases not matched to a gene: 4. This CDR3 contains 15 residues. The CDR3 DNA sequence: TGTGCCAGCAGCCCCGGGACAGGGTACACCGGGGAGCTGTTTTTT. This codes for CASSPGTGYTGELFF.

The chain employs TRBV7-6 and TRBJ2-1; 9 bases are shared with TRBD1. Germline loops: CDR1 SGHVS, CDR2 FNYEAQ. This CDR3 contains 15 residues. The trim removed 5 bases at V and 7 bases at J, leaving 9 bases unmatched. CDR3 DNA sequence: TGTGCCAGCAGCCGCCGGGACAGGGAGGATAATGAGCAGTTCTTC. Translating gives CASSRRDREDNEQFF.

This chain connects TRBV28 to TRBJ2-5; D possibly uses TRBD1 or TRBD2 (6 bases each). The CDR3 length is 15 residues. Trimming stripped 6 bases from V and 4 bases from J, with 18 bases between. Per the germline V gene, CDR1 is MDHEN and CDR2 is SYDVKM. The CDR3 here is CASSGRLGGRETQYF. CDR3 DNA sequence: TGTGCCAGCAGCGGGAGACTAGGGGGTCGAGAGACCCAGTACTTC.

The chain couples TRBV30 to TRBJ2-7, with D hard to call. The CDR3 length is 12 residues. V was pared by 2 bases and J by 7 bases, with 12 bases between. In germline, CDR1 is GTSNPN, CDR2 SVGIG (reference sequence). The CDR3 nucleotides read TGTGCCTGGAGTTGGCTCGGAAAGGAGCAGTACTTC. Translating gives CAWSWLGKEQYF.

V gene TRBV5-5 combines with J gene TRBJ2-5, with a weak D call TRBD1 (6 bases). The germline V gene encodes CDR1 SGHKS and CDR2 YYEKEE (reference sequence). V was shortened by 4 bases and J by 1 base, with 17 bases between the two germline ends. This CDR3 is 16 amino acids long. The DNA of the CDR3 is TGTGCCAGCAGCCGGGATGGTAAGGGGGTCCAAGAGACCCAGTACTTC. It translates to CASSRDGKGVQETQYF.

The rearrangement uses TRBV7-6 and TRBJ2-7, with D perhaps matching TRBD2 (7 bases). Trimming took 4 bases from V and 3 from J, leaving 22 bases between them. CDR1 and CDR2 (germline): SGHVS, FNYEAQ. The CDR3 has 17 amino acids. The CDR3 loop reads CASSSSEGGGAGYEQYF. CDR3 nucleotides: TGTGCCAGCAGCTCCTCGGAGGGGGGGGGCGCCGGCTACGAGCAGTACTTC.

This clone turned up a few times. The chain employs TRBV9 and TRBJ2-5; no clear D gene. Germline V gives CDR1 SGDLS, CDR2 YYNGEE. V dropped 2 bases and J dropped 0 bases, with 5 bases sitting between them. This CDR3 is 13 amino acids long. The CDR3 DNA sequence: TGTGCCAGCAGCGTGGCCAACCAAGAGACCCAGTACTTC. Translating it yields CASSVANQETQYF.

V and J are TRBV29-1 and TRBJ1-5, with D perhaps matching TRBD1 (6 bases). CDR1 is SQVTM, CDR2 ANQGSEA, per germline. The CDR3 spans 13 residues. Trimming cost V 4 bases and J 0 bases, with 7 bases left between them. In DNA, the CDR3 is TGCAGCGTTGGGACAGATAGCAATCAGCCCCAGCATTTT. Translation gives CSVGTDSNQPQHF.

The genes are TRBV4-2 and TRBJ2-3, with D hard to call. The ends were cut back, 0 bases at V and 0 bases at J, with 10 bases in the middle. The CDR3 sequence is 16 residues long. The germline gives CDR1 LGHNA, CDR2 YNFKEQ. CDR3 coding DNA: TGTGCCAGCAGCCAAGAGGCCCAGCGCAGCACAGATACGCAGTATTTT. Translating it yields CASSQEAQRSTDTQYF.

The chain joins TRBV19 to TRBJ1-1, with no clear D. CDR3 size: 14 residues. Trimming removed 7 bases at V and 1 base at J, with 13 bases between. Germline CDR1 reads LNHDA; CDR2 reads SQIVND (reference sequence). DNA for the CDR3: TGTGCCAGTATTTCCGGACTCTCGAACACTGAAGCTTTCTTT. Amino acid sequence: CASISGLSNTEAFF.

This chain uses TRBV11-2 with TRBJ1-1; no clear D. Germline-derived CDR1 and CDR2 are SGHAT and FQNNGV. The CDR3 loop spans 14 amino acids. The V end lost 5 bases, the J end lost 1 base, and 11 bases lay between the germline ends. The DNA for the CDR3 is TGTGCCAGCAGCCACAGACTGCGGAACACTGAAGCTTTCTTT. Translating gives CASSHRLRNTEAFF.

The CDR3 DNA reads as TGTGCCAGCAGCCCCAACCTTAGCGGGACTCCCTCCTACGAGCAGTACTTC. Its protein is CASSPNLSGTPSYEQYF. This chain connects TRBV11-2 to TRBJ2-7; 8 bases align to TRBD2. V lost 5 bases to trimming and J lost 0 bases; unmatched junction nucleotides: 12. Germline assignment: CDR1 SGHAT and CDR2 FQNNGV. The CDR3 sequence is 17 residues long.

The V gene is TRBV7-9, the J gene TRBJ1-3; possibly TRBD1 for D (6 bases). Germline values: CDR1 SEHNR, CDR2 FQNEAQ (reference sequence). The V end lost 2 bases, the J end lost 2 bases, and 13 bases lay between the germline ends. CDR3 size: 16 residues. For the CDR3, the DNA is TGTGCCAGCAGCTTACCAGAGGGGGGAGCTGGAAACACCATATATTTT. Its protein product is CASSLPEGGAGNTIYF.

The rearrangement uses TRBV23-1 and TRBJ1-2, with 9 bases fitting TRBD1. TRBV23-1 is sorted into the ORF group, with uncertain function. V lost 8 bases, J lost 1 base, and 11 bases stayed unmatched. The CDR3 totals 16 residues. CDR3 amino acids: CASCYRDRVVNYGYTF. CDR3 DNA: TGCGCCAGCTGTTACCGGGACAGGGTGGTTAACTATGGCTACACCTTC.

The chain couples TRBV11-2 to TRBJ2-2; TRBD2 agrees at 8 bases. The CDR3 has 15 residues. CDR1 is SGHAT, CDR2 FQNNGV, per germline. Trimming at V came to 4 bases and at J to 2 bases, leaving 3 bases not matched to a gene. The CDR3 is CASSSSGSNTGELFF. CDR3 DNA sequence: TGTGCCAGCAGCTCAAGCGGGAGCAACACCGGGGAGCTGTTTTTT. The complete variable domain, with remaining parts taken from reference TRBV11-2 and TRBJ2-2, reads EAGVAQSPRYKIIEKRQSVAFWCNPISGHATLYWYQQILGQGPKLLIQFQNNGVVDDSQLPKDRFSAERLKGVDSTLKIQPAKLEDSAVYLCASSSSGSNTGELFFGEGSRLTVL.

This clone was found a few times. V usage is TRBV4-2 and J usage is TRBJ1-1; perhaps TRBD1 as D (5 bases). V was pared by 3 bases and J by 0 bases, with 8 bases between. The CDR3 runs 14 residues. Germline V gene lookup returns CDR1 LGHNA and CDR2 YNFKEQ. CDR3 DNA: TGTGCCAGCAGCCAGAGGGGCTTGAACACTGAAGCTTTCTTT. Translated: CASSQRGLNTEAFF.

The chain combines TRBV7-2 with TRBJ2-3; D uncertain. The CDR3 runs 17 residues. Per germline, CDR1 SGHTA and CDR2 FQGNSA. V gave up 1 base and J gave up 4 bases, with 18 bases separating them. CDR3 sequence: CASSLDGVYSGADTQYF. In nucleotides, the CDR3 is TGTGCCAGCAGCTTAGATGGGGTATATTCGGGTGCAGATACGCAGTATTTT.

This rearrangement joins TRBV5-1 to TRBJ2-1; D remains unclear. The V and J ends lost 1 base and 0 bases respectively, with 11 bases between them. This CDR3 comprises 16 residues. Germline lookup yields CDR1 SGHRS and CDR2 YFSETQ. The CDR3 nucleotides are TGCGCCAGCAGCTTGCAGGAAGCCGGCTCCTACAATGAGCAGTTCTTC. Translating it yields CASSLQEAGSYNEQFF.

The chain combines TRBV5-4 with TRBJ1-1; 8 bases are a match to TRBD1. The CDR3 totals 15 residues. J gave up 1 base and V 4 bases, and 6 bases lay outside the gene matches. Germline V gene sequence: CDR1 SGHNT, CDR2 YYREEE (reference sequence). CDR3 protein: CASSATGDGNTEAFF. The CDR3 DNA reads as TGTGCCAGCAGCGCGACAGGGGACGGGAACACTGAAGCTTTCTTT. Complete variable domain (other parts from reference TRBV5-4 and TRBJ1-1): ETGVTQSPTHLIKTRGQQVTLRCSSQSGHNTVSWYQQALGQGPQFIFQYYREEENGRGNFPPRFSGLQFPNYSSELNVNALELDDSALYLCASSATGDGNTEAFFGQGTRLTVV.

Only a few counts were recorded for this clone. The chain joins TRBV4-1 to TRBJ1-1, with D perhaps TRBD1 (5 bases). CDR1 and CDR2 from the germline V gene are MGHRA and YSYEKL. This CDR3 has 16 residues. V was pared by 4 bases and J by 1 base, with 16 bases between. The CDR3 DNA sequence: TGCGCCAGCAGCCGACCGGGACTTAGACCGAACACTGAAGCTTTCTTT. Translated: CASSRPGLRPNTEAFF.

V is TRBV5-1 and J is TRBJ2-5; weak D call: TRBD2 (5 bases). Deletions cut 4 bases from V and 1 base from J, with 11 bases between. There are 14 residues in the CDR3. Looked up from germline, CDR1 is SGHRS and CDR2 is YFSETQ. The CDR3 nucleotides read TGCGCCAGCAGCCGCCGGGAACCCCAAGAGACCCAGTACTTC. Translating gives CASSRREPQETQYF.

The chain combines TRBV29-1 with TRBJ2-7; the D is unclear. Between the trimmed V and J ends, which lost 5 bases and 2 bases, there was a span of 10 bases. The CDR3 runs 12 residues. Germline V gives CDR1 SQVTM, CDR2 ANQGSEA. The CDR3 protein is CSVLTEAYEQYF. The CDR3 nucleotides read TGCAGCGTTTTAACGGAAGCCTACGAGCAGTACTTC.